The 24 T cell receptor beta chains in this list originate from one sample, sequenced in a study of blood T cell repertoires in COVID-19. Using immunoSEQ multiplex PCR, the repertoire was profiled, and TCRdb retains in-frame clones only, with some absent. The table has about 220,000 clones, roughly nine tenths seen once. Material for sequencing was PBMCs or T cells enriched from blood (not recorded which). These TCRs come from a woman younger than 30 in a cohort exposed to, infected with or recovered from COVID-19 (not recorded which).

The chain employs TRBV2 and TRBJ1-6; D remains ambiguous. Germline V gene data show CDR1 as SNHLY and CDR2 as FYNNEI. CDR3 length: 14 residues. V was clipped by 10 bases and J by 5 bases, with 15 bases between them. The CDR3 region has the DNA TGTGCCACCAGGCCCCGACTGCATAATTCACCCCTCCACTTT. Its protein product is CATRPRLHNSPLHF.

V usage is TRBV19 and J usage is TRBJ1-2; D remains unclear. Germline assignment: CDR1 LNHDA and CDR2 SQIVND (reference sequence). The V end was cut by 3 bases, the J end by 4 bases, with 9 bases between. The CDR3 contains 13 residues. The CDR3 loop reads CASSIAQAYGYTF. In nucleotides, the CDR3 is TGTGCCAGTAGTATTGCCCAGGCCTATGGCTACACCTTC.

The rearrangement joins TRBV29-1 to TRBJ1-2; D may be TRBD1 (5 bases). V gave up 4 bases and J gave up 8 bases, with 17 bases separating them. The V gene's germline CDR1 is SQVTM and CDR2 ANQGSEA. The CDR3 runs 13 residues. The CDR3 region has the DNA TGCAGCGTTGGCAGGGCGGCATCGAGCGGCTACACCTTC. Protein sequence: CSVGRAASSGYTF.

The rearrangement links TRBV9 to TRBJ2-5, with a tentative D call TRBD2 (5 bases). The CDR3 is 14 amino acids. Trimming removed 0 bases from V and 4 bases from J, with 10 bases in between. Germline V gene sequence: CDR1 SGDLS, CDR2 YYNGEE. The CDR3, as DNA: TGTGCCAGCAGCGTAGCTCTAGCCGGAGAGACCCAGTACTTC. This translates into CASSVALAGETQYF. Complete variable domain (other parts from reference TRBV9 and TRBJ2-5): DSGVTQTPKHLITATGQRVTLRCSPRSGDLSVYWYQQSLDQGLQFLIQYYNGEERAKGNILERFSAQQFPDLHSELNLSSLELGDSALYFCASSVALAGETQYFGPGTRLLVL.

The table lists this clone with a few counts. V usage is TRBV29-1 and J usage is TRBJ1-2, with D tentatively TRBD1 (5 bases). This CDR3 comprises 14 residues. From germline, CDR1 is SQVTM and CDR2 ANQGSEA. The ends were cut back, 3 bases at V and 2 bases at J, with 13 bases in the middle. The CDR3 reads CSVDGGTPNYGYTF. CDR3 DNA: TGCAGCGTTGACGGTGGGACTCCGAACTATGGCTACACCTTC.

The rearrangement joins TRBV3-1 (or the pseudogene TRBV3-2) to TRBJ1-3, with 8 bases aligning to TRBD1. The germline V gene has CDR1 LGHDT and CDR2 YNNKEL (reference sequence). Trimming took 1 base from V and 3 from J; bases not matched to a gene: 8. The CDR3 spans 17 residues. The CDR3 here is CASSQASGGADGNTIYF. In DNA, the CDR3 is TGTGCCAGCAGCCAAGCGTCAGGGGGCGCAGATGGAAACACCATATATTTT.

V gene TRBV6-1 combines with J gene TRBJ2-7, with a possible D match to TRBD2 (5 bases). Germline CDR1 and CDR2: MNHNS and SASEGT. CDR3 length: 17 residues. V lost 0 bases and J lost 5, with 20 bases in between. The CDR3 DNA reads TGTGCCAGCAGTGAAGCCCTCTCAAAACTTGACGGGAACGAGCAGTACTTC. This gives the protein CASSEALSKLDGNEQYF.

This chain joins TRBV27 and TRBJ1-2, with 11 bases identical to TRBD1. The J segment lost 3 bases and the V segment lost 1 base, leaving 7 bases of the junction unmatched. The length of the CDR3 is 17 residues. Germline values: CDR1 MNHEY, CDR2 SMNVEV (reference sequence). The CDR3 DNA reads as TGTGCCAGCAGTTTATTGGGACAGGGGGGAGAACACTATGGCTACACCTTC. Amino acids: CASSLLGQGGEHYGYTF.

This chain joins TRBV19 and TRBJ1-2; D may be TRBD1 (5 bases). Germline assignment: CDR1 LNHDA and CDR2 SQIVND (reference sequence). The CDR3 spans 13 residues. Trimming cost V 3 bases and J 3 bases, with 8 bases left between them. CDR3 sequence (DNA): TGTGCCAGTAGTATCGTCAGGGACTATGGCTACACCTTC. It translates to CASSIVRDYGYTF.

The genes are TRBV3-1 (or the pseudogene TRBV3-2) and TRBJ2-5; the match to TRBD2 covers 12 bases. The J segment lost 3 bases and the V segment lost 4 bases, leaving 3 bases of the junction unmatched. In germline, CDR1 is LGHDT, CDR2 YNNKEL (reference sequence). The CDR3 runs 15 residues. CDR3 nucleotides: TGTGCCAGCAGCCGACGGACTAGCGGGGAAGAGACCCAGTACTTC. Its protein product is CASSRRTSGEETQYF.

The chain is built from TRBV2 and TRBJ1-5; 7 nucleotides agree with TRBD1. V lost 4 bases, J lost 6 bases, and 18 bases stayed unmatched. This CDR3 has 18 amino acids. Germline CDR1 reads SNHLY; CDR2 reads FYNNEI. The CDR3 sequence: CASSGTGNSAGGSQPQHF. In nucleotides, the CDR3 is TGTGCCAGCAGTGGGACCGGTAACTCGGCAGGGGGATCTCAGCCCCAGCATTTT.

In DNA form, the CDR3 reads TGTGCCAGTAGTATGTCCAGGGGTACACGGCAGCACAATGAGCAGTTCTTC. Its protein product is CASSMSRGTRQHNEQFF. V usage is TRBV19 and J usage is TRBJ2-1, with TRBD1 as a possible D gene (6 bases). The germline gives CDR1 LNHDA, CDR2 SQIVND (reference sequence). V gave up 3 bases and J gave up 5 bases, with 20 bases separating them. The CDR3 consists of 17 residues. The variable domain in full, with the rest retrieved from reference TRBV19 and TRBJ2-1, is DGGITQSPKYLFRKEGQNVTLSCEQNLNHDAMYWYRQDPGQGLRLIYYSQIVNDFQKGDIAEGYSVSREKKESFPLTVTSAQKNPTAFYLCASSMSRGTRQHNEQFFGPGTRLTVL.

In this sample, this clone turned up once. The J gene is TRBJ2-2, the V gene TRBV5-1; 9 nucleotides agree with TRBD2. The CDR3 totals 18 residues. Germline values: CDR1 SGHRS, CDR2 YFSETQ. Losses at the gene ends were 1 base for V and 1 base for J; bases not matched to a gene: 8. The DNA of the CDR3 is TGCGCCAGCAGCTTGAGGCTAGCGGGGCCTATGAACACCGGGGAGCTGTTTTTT. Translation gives CASSLRLAGPMNTGELFF.

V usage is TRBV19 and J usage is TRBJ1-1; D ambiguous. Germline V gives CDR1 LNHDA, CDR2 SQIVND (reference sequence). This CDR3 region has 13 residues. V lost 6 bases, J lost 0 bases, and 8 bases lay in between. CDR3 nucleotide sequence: TGTGCCAGTAGAGAACCGGTGAACACTGAAGCTTTCTTT. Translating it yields CASREPVNTEAFF.

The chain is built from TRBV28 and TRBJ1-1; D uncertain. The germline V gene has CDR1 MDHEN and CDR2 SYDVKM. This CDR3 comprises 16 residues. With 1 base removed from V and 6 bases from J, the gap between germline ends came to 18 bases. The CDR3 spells CASSLLVGSSKPEAFF. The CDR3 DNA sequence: TGTGCCAGCAGTTTATTAGTCGGGAGCAGTAAACCTGAAGCTTTCTTT.

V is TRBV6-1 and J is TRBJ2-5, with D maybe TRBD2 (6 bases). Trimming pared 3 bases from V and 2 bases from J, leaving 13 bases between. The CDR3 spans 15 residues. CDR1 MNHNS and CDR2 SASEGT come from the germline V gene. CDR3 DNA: TGTGCCAGCAGTGACGATCGGGACTGGCAAGAGACCCAGTACTTC. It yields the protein CASSDDRDWQETQYF.

CDR3 nucleotide sequence: TGTGCCAGCAGCCAAAGACCCCCCGGACTAGCGGGGGCTACATACAATGAGCAGTTCTTC. It codes for CASSQRPPGLAGATYNEQFF. This chain joins TRBV4-2 and TRBJ2-1; 13 positions agree with TRBD2. J gave up 4 bases and V 2 bases, and 14 bases lay outside the gene matches. The CDR3 extends over 20 amino acids. The germline CDR1 and CDR2 sequences are LGHNA and YNFKEQ.

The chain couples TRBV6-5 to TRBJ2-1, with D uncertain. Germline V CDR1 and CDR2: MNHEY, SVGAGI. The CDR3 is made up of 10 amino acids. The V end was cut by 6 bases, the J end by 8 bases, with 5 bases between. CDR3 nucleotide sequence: TGTGCCAGCAGCGTCGATGAGCAGTTCTTC. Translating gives CASSVDEQFF.

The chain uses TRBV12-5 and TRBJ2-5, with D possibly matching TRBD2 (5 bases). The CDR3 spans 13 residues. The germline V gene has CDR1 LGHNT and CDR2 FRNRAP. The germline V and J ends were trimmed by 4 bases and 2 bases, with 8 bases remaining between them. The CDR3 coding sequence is TGTGCTAGTGGTTCCTCGGGGCAAGAGACCCAGTACTTC. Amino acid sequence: CASGSSGQETQYF.

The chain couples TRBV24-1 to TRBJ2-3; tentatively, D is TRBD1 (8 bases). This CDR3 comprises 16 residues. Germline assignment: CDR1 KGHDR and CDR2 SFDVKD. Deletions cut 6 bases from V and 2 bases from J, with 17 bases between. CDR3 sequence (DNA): TGTGCCACCAGTCAGGGGGCGGGGGACTACACAGATACGCAGTATTTT. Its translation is CATSQGAGDYTDTQYF.

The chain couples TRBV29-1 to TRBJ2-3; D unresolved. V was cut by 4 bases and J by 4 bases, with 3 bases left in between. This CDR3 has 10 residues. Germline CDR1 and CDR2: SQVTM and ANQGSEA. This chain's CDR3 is CSVASDTQYF. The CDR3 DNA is TGCAGCGTTGCCTCAGATACGCAGTATTTT.

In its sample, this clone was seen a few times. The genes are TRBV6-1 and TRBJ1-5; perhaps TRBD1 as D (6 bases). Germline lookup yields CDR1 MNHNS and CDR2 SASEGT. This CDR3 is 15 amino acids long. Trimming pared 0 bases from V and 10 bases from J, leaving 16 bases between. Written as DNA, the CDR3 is TGTGCCAGCAGTGAAGCAACTCGAGGGGGGGGACCCCAGCATTTT. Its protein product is CASSEATRGGGPQHF.

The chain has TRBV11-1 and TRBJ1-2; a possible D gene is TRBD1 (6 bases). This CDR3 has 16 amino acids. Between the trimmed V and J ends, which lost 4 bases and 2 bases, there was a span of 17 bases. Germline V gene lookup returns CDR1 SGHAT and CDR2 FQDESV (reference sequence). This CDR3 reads CASSSTRQALNYGYTF. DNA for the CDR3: TGTGCCAGCAGCTCCACAAGACAGGCGCTAAACTATGGCTACACCTTC.

CDR3 coding DNA: TGTGCCAGCTCCCCCCAGGGAGGGAATGAAAAACTGTTTTTT. It specifies CASSPQGGNEKLFF. This chain joins TRBV18 and TRBJ1-4; tentatively, D is TRBD1 (5 bases). Germline CDR1 is KGHSH and CDR2 is LQKENI. The germline V and J ends were trimmed by 6 bases and 5 bases, with 13 bases remaining between them. The CDR3 length is 14 residues.